The 18 T cell receptor beta chains in this list originate from one sample, sequenced in a study of cytomegalovirus exposure and HLA in healthy donors. The repertoire was sequenced with immunoSEQ multiplex PCR; TCRdb's copy has only in-frame clones and lacks some. The profile covers 55,000 to 85,000 clones, with 94% appearing a single time and approximately 1% taken by the ten largest. The source material was PBMCs. The origin of the receptors is a woman under 30 in good health and CMV-seronegative.

The V call is TRBV11-2, the J call TRBJ2-7, with 15 bases aligning to TRBD2. The germline gives CDR1 SGHAT, CDR2 FQNNGV. The CDR3 consists of 15 residues. The ends lost 5 bases at V and 5 bases at J; junction bases unmatched: 4. The DNA of the CDR3 is TGTGCCAGCAGCCTCGGGACTAGCGGGGGGAACGAGCAGTACTTC. Amino acid sequence: CASSLGTSGGNEQYF.

The V and J genes are TRBV19 and TRBJ2-3; tentatively, D is TRBD2 (5 bases). The ends were cut back, 4 bases at V and 3 bases at J, with 11 bases in the middle. Germline V lookup: CDR1 LNHDA, CDR2 SQIVND (reference sequence). The CDR3 consists of 14 residues. The CDR3 region has the DNA TGTGCCAGTAGTACGGGGATGAATACAGATACGCAGTATTTT. This sequence encodes CASSTGMNTDTQYF.

V usage is TRBV7-9 and J usage is TRBJ1-2; unclear D gene. Germline assignment: CDR1 SEHNR and CDR2 FQNEAQ (reference sequence). The CDR3 loop spans 13 amino acids. Trimming left V 1 base short and J 7 bases short, with 10 bases between. The CDR3 reads CASSLDSGFGYTF. The CDR3 DNA reads as TGTGCCAGCAGCTTAGACTCGGGGTTTGGCTACACCTTC.

The sample holds a few counts of this clone. The J gene is TRBJ2-1, the V gene TRBV6-1; TRBD2 matches 10 bases. Germline lookup yields CDR1 MNHNS and CDR2 SASEGT. This CDR3 has 15 amino acids. Trimming took 0 bases from V and 4 from J; bases not matched to a gene: 0. As DNA, the CDR3 is TGTGCCAGCAGTGAAGCTAGCGGGGGGTACAATGAGCAGTTCTTC. Translating it yields CASSEASGGYNEQFF.

A single count supports this clone. The J gene is TRBJ2-7, the V gene TRBV30; 9 bases fit TRBD1. V lost 2 bases and J lost 3; bases outside the gene matches: 8. The CDR3 is 15 residues long. Germline V gene lookup returns CDR1 GTSNPN and CDR2 SVGIG (reference sequence). The CDR3, as DNA: TGTGCCTGGAGTCCCCGGGACAGGGCTGACTACGAGCAGTACTTC. It codes for CAWSPRDRADYEQYF.

Worth noting for this clone: This specimen includes other DNA sequences encoding the same CDR3. This rearrangement joins TRBV6-4 to TRBJ2-1; D might be TRBD2 (5 bases). This CDR3 comprises 14 residues. Trimming removed 2 bases from V and 6 bases from J, with 11 bases in between. Germline V gene data show CDR1 as MRHNA and CDR2 as SNTAGT. This CDR3 is CASSDGLAGNEQFF. The CDR3 DNA reads as TGTGCCAGCAGTGACGGACTGGCGGGCAATGAGCAGTTCTTC.

The chain employs TRBV27 and TRBJ2-7; 7 nucleotides align to TRBD1. The CDR3 is 14 residues long. CDR1 is MNHEY and CDR2 is SMNVEV in the germline V gene (reference sequence). The trim removed 6 bases at V and 2 bases at J, leaving 7 bases unmatched. In nucleotides, the CDR3 is TGTGCCAGCAGCTCCGGGACAGCCGCCTACGAGCAGTACTTC. Its protein product is CASSSGTAAYEQYF.

The chain couples TRBV5-4 to TRBJ2-2; D possibly corresponds to TRBD1 (5 bases). Trimming shortened V by 1 base and J by 5 bases, and 12 bases separated the two germline ends. The germline CDR1 and CDR2 sequences are SGHNT and YYREEE (reference sequence). The CDR3 extends over 15 amino acids. CDR3 region: CASSLIQGRTGELFF. CDR3 bases: TGTGCCAGCAGCTTGATCCAGGGAAGAACCGGGGAGCTGTTTTTT. The full variable domain, rest sourced from reference TRBV5-4 and TRBJ2-2, is ETGVTQSPTHLIKTRGQQVTLRCSSQSGHNTVSWYQQALGQGPQFIFQYYREEENGRGNFPPRFSGLQFPNYSSELNVNALELDDSALYLCASSLIQGRTGELFFGEGSRLTVL.

This chain links TRBV6-1 with TRBJ2-7, with D maybe TRBD2 (7 bases). The germline V and J ends were trimmed by 0 bases and 3 bases, with 15 bases remaining between them. Germline lookup yields CDR1 MNHNS and CDR2 SASEGT. The CDR3 is 16 amino acids. This CDR3 is CASSEAGGGGFYEQYF. The CDR3 DNA sequence: TGTGCCAGCAGTGAAGCTGGGGGGGGCGGATTCTACGAGCAGTACTTC.

This rearrangement joins TRBV7-2 to TRBJ2-7; D gene ambiguous. V was shortened by 1 base and J by 6 bases, with 16 bases between the two germline ends. Germline CDR1 SGHTA, CDR2 FQGNSA. This CDR3 has 15 residues. DNA of the CDR3: TGTGCCAGCAGCTTAGTTGTGGGCCCGACCGCCGAGCAGTACTTC. As protein: CASSLVVGPTAEQYF.

V is TRBV30 and J is TRBJ1-4; D perhaps matches TRBD1 (6 bases). Germline CDR1 and CDR2: GTSNPN and SVGIG (reference sequence). The germline V and J ends were trimmed by 3 bases and 8 bases, with 16 bases remaining between them. This CDR3 comprises 14 residues. This chain's CDR3 is CAWSQGSMGEKLFF. As DNA, the CDR3 is TGTGCCTGGAGCCAGGGGTCGATGGGGGAAAAACTGTTTTTT.

The chain links TRBV6-6 to TRBJ2-1, with TRBD2 identical over 7 bases. Trimming at V came to 6 bases and at J to 7 bases, leaving 6 bases not matched to a gene. The CDR3 covers 13 residues. CDR1 is MNHNY, CDR2 SVGAGI, per germline (reference sequence). Written as DNA, the CDR3 is TGTGCCAGCAGGTCGGGAGGAGGAAATGAGCAGTTCTTC. Protein sequence: CASRSGGGNEQFF.

V usage is TRBV19 and J usage is TRBJ1-1, with a weak D call TRBD1 (5 bases). The CDR3 totals 12 residues. Germline V gene data show CDR1 as LNHDA and CDR2 as SQIVND (reference sequence). Trimming cost V 1 base and J 7 bases, with 7 bases left between them. CDR3: CASSIGGNEAFF. CDR3 in DNA: TGTGCCAGTAGTATAGGGGGCAATGAAGCTTTCTTT.

The CDR3 DNA reads as TGTGCCAGCAGTGAAAGGAGTAATTCACCCCTCCACTTT. Its translation is CASSERSNSPLHF. The V and J genes are TRBV6-1 and TRBJ1-6; unclear D gene. The CDR3 is 13 amino acids. V gave up 2 bases and J gave up 6 bases, with 5 bases separating them. Germline CDR1 reads MNHNS; CDR2 reads SASEGT.

V gene TRBV28 combines with J gene TRBJ2-5; TRBD2 matches 12 bases. The V segment lost 10 bases and the J segment 5 bases; nucleotides outside the gene matches: 8. This CDR3 comprises 14 residues. Germline V lookup: CDR1 MDHEN, CDR2 SYDVKM. CDR3 region: CATNLAGGPETQYF. The CDR3 DNA is TGTGCCACCAACCTAGCGGGAGGGCCGGAGACCCAGTACTTC.

V usage is TRBV6-5 and J usage is TRBJ2-5, with 10 bases matching TRBD2. The V and J ends lost 8 bases and 9 bases, in that order; junction bases with no gene match: 12. The CDR3 is 14 residues long. Germline V CDR1 and CDR2: MNHEY, SVGAGI. The CDR3 is CASGRLAGGGAQYF. DNA of the CDR3: TGTGCCAGCGGCCGACTAGCGGGTGGCGGGGCCCAGTACTTC.

This clone has more than one count but fewer than ten. V usage is TRBV10-3 and J usage is TRBJ2-2, with 7 bases fitting TRBD1. The junction had 8 bases not matched to a gene; V was cut back by 0 bases and J by 4 bases. CDR1 is ENHRY, CDR2 SYGVKD, per germline. The length of the CDR3 is 17 residues. DNA of the CDR3: TGTGCCATCAGTGAGTCGACCCGGACAGGTCGCACCGGGGAGCTGTTTTTT. Translated: CAISESTRTGRTGELFF.

The J gene is TRBJ2-1, the V gene TRBV11-1; D might be TRBD1 (6 bases). Trimming took off 7 bases at V and 6 bases at J, with 25 bases between the two ends. The CDR3 has 17 residues. CDR1 SGHAT and CDR2 FQDESV come from the germline V gene (reference sequence). This CDR3 is CASILGGGKLTGNEQFF. In DNA form, the CDR3 reads TGTGCCAGCATCCTAGGTGGGGGCAAGCTAACGGGCAATGAGCAGTTCTTC.